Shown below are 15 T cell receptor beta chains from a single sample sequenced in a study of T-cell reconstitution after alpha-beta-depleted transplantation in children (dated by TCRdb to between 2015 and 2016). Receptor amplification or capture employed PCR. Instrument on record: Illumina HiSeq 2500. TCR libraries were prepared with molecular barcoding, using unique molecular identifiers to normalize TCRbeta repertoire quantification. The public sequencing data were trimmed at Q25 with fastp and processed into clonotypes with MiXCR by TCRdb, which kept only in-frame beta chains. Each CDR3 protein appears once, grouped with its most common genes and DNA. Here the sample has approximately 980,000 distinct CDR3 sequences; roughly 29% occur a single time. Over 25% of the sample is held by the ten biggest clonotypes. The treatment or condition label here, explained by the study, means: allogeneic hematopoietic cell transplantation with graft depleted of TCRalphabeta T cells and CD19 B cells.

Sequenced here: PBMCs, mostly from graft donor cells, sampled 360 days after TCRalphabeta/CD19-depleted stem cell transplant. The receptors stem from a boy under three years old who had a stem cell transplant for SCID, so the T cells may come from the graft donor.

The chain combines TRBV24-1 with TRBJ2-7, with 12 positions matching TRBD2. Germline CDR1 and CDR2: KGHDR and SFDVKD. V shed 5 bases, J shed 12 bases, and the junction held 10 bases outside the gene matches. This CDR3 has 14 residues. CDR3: CATSGPTSGGPRYF. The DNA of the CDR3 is TGTGCCACCAGTGGCCCCACTAGCGGGGGGCCTCGGTACTTC.

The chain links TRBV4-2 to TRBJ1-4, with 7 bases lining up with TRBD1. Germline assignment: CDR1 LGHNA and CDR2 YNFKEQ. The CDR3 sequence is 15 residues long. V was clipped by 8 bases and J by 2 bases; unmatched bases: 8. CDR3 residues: CASHGGGQTNEKLFF. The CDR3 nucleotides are TGTGCCAGCCACGGGGGGGGACAGACTAATGAAAAACTGTTTTTT.

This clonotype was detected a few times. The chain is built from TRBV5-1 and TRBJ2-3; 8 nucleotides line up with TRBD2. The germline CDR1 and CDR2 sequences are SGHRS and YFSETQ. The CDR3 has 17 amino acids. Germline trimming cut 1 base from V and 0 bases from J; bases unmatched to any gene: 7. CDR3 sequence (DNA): TGCGCCAGCAGCTTGCCCCCGGGGGGGGGGAGCACAGATACGCAGTATTTT. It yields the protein CASSLPPGGGSTDTQYF.

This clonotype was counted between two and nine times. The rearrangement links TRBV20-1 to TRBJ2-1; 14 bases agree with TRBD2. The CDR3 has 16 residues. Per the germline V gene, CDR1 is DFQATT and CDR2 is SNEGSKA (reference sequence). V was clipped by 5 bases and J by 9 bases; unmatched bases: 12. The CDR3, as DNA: TGCAGTGCTTCCTCACGACTAGCGGGGGGGCGGGGTGAGCAGTTCTTC. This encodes CSASSRLAGGRGEQFF.

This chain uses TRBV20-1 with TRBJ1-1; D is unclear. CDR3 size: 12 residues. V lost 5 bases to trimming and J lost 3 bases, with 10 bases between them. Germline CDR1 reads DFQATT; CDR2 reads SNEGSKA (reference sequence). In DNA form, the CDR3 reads TGCAGTGCTTCTACATGGGACACTGAAGCTTTCTTT. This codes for CSASTWDTEAFF.

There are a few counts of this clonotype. The DNA for the CDR3 is TGCGCCAGCAGCCAGCTGACAGGGATACTCTACGAGCAGTACTTC. It specifies CASSQLTGILYEQYF. The genes are TRBV4-3 and TRBJ2-7; 7 bases fit TRBD1. Germline CDR1 is LGHNA and CDR2 is YSLEER. This CDR3 contains 15 residues. Losses at the gene ends were 3 bases for V and 3 bases for J; bases not matched to a gene: 8.

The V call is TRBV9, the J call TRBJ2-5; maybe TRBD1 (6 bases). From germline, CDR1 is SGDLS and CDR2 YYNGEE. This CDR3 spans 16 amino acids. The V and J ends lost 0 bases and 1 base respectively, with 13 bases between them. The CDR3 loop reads CASSVGPTGIQETQYF. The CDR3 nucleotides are TGTGCCAGCAGCGTAGGGCCTACAGGGATCCAAGAGACCCAGTACTTC.

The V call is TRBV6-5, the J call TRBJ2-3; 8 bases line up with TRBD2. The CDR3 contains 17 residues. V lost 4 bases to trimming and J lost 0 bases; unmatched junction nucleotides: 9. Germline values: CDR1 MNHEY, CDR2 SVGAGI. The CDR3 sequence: CASSSSPTSASTDTQYF. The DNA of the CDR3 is TGTGCCAGCAGTTCTTCCCCGACTAGCGCTAGCACAGATACGCAGTATTTT.

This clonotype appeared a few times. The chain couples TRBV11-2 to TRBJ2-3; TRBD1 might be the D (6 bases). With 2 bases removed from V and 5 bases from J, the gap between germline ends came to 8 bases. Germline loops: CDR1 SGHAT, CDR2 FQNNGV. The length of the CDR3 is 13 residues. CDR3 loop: CASSLWGRDTQYF. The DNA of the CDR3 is TGTGCCAGCAGCTTATGGGGGCGAGATACGCAGTATTTT.

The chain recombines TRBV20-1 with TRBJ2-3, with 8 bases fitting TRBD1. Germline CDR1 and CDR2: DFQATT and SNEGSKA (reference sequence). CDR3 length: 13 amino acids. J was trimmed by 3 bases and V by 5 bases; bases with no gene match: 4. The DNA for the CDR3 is TGCAGTGCTTCGGACAGGGTGACAGATACGCAGTATTTT. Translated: CSASDRVTDTQYF.

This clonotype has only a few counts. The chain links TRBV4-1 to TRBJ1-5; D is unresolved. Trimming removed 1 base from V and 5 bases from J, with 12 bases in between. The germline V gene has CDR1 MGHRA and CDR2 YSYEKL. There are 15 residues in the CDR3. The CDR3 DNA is TGCGCCAGCAGCCAAGTATGGGGATTTCATCAGCCCCAGCATTTT. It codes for CASSQVWGFHQPQHF.

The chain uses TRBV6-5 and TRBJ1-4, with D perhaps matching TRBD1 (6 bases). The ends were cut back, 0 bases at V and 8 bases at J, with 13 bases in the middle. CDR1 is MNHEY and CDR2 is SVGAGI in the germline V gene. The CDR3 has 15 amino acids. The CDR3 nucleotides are TGTGCCAGCAGTTACTCGGGGGCAGGAGGAGAAAAACTGTTTTTT. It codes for CASSYSGAGGEKLFF.

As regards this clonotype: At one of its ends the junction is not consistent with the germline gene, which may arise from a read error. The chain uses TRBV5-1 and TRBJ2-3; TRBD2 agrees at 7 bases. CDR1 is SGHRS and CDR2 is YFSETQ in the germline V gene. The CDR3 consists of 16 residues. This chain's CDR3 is CGSSLAPSGITDTQYF. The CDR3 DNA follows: TGCGGCAGCAGCTTGGCTCCTAGCGGTATTACAGATACGCAGTATTTT.

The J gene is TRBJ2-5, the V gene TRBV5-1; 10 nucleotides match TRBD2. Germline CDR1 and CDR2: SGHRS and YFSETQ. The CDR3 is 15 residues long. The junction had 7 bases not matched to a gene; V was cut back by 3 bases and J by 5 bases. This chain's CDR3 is CASSWGLAGEETQYF. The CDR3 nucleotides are TGCGCCAGCAGCTGGGGGCTAGCGGGGGAGGAGACCCAGTACTTC.

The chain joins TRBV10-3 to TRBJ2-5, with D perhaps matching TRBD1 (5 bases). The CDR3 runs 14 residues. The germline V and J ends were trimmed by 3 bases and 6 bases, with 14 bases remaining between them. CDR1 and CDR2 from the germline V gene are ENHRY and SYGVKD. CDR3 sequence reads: CAISEPQGPKTQYF. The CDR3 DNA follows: TGTGCCATCAGTGAACCCCAGGGTCCGAAGACCCAGTACTTC.